This T cell receptor beta chain was recovered during a study of regulatory T cells in long-lasting Graves disease. Time point described: persistent/refractory GD, antithyroid drugs over 5 years with positive TRAb. From PBMCs, RNA was extracted and then used to make the TCR library. Diagnosing Graves' disease relied on the American Thyroid Association guidelines. V was pared by 4 bases and J by 9 bases, with 16 bases between. CDR3 length: 15 amino acids. This clonotype was counted ten times or more. Its target is unknown. Libraries of TCR beta came from iRepertoire HTBI primers plus Arm-PCR of CDR3 regions. TCRdb re-derived calls from the multiplex PCR reads in MiXCR, one entry per CDR3 protein. Here the sample spans under 500,000 distinct CDR3 sequences, more than 20% being singletons. Points from the study as a whole: Persistent cases of Graves' showed reduced TCR diversity relative to newly diagnosed patients. Persistent disease favored TRBV28, TRBJ1-2 and TRBJ2-5. Public clonotype sharing was higher in persistent than newly diagnosed patients.

The rearrangement joins TRBV12-3 or TRBV12-4 to TRBJ1-6; D gene unclear. This receptor was obtained from a female donor with Graves disease. This material consisted of peripheral blood mononuclear cells (PBMCs), taken when the disease was refractory, from a patient treated with antithyroid drugs. The CDR3 DNA sequence: TGTGCCAGCAGTTCGACGGTGGCACTAGGTTCACCCCTCCACTTT. This encodes CASSSTVALGSPLHF.